The clone carrying this T cell receptor (beta chain) was seen more than once but under ten times. With iRepertoire HTBI primers and Arm-PCR of CDR3 regions, TCR beta libraries were built. Using its own MiXCR run on the multiplex PCR reads, TCRdb lists one record per CDR3 protein. Seen here are approximately 400,000 distinct CDR3 sequences, 20% to 25% observed once, and the top ten hold about a quarter. Time point here: persistent/refractory GD, antithyroid drugs over 5 years with positive TRAb. Following extraction of RNA from PBMCs, that RNA was used to make the TCR library. The data are from a study of regulatory T cells in long-lasting Graves disease. Trimming pared 4 bases from V and 7 bases from J, leaving 11 bases between. Germline V gene sequence: CDR1 MNHEY, CDR2 SMNVEV (reference sequence). The CDR3 loop spans 13 amino acids.

Sequences were derived from peripheral blood mononuclear cells (PBMCs), sampled when the disease was refractory, from a patient treated with antithyroid drugs. The receptor was isolated from a female donor with Graves disease. The chain employs TRBV27 and TRBJ1-5; D not certain. This CDR3 is CASSSGGVQPQHF. The CDR3 bases are TGTGCCAGCAGTTCGGGCGGGGTACAGCCCCAGCATTTT.